Shown below are 16 T cell receptor beta chains from a single sample sequenced in a study of shared clonotypes between healthy human individuals. Measured with immunoSEQ multiplex PCR; TCRdb has only the in-frame clones, and not every one. The repertoire holds 2 million to 3 million clones, with over 85% as singletons. Specimen: naive CD4+ T cells from PBMCs. Indicated subset: CD45RA+ positively selected. Receptors originate from a man younger than 35 in good health. Some clones in this sample may be carry-over from other donors' samples.

Points on this clone: The same CDR3 also results from other DNA sequences found in this sample. The chain joins TRBV28 to TRBJ2-7; a possible D gene is TRBD1 (6 bases). The ends were cut back, 6 bases at V and 0 bases at J, with 15 bases in the middle. Germline V gene data show CDR1 as MDHEN and CDR2 as SYDVKM. The CDR3 covers 15 residues. The CDR3, as DNA: TGTGCCAGCAGCCCGGGGACAAAAAGCTCCTACGAGCAGTACTTC. Amino acids: CASSPGTKSSYEQYF. Full variable domain (outside the CDR3, taken from reference TRBV28 and TRBJ2-7): DVKVTQSSRYLVKRTGEKVFLECVQDMDHENMFWYRQDPGLGLRLIYFSYDVKMKEKGDIPEGYSVSREKKERFSLILESASTNQTSMYLCASSPGTKSSYEQYFGPGTRLTVT.

CDR3 nucleotides: TGTGCCAGCAGCTCAGGGCAGCGGGGGGCCTACGAGCAGTACTTC. Amino acids: CASSSGQRGAYEQYF. The chain couples TRBV5-8 to TRBJ2-7; 9 bases are shared with TRBD2. Germline V gene lookup returns CDR1 SGHTS and CDR2 YDEGEE. This CDR3 is built from 15 residues. With 3 bases clipped from V and 2 bases from J, the junction kept 6 bases outside the gene matches.

The rearrangement links TRBV4-1 to TRBJ2-1, with TRBD2 matching over 8 bases. With 4 bases clipped from V and 6 bases from J, the junction kept 11 bases outside the gene matches. The germline V gene has CDR1 MGHRA and CDR2 YSYEKL. The CDR3 spans 16 residues. The CDR3 DNA reads TGCGCCAGCAGCCGAGGGGGACTAGTAGGTCTCAATGAGCAGTTCTTC. Residues: CASSRGGLVGLNEQFF.

This rearrangement joins TRBV7-9 to TRBJ1-2; 8 positions agree with TRBD1. Trimming at V came to 5 bases and at J to 7 bases, leaving 9 bases not matched to a gene. Germline assignment: CDR1 SEHNR and CDR2 FQNEAQ (reference sequence). The CDR3 sequence is 14 residues long. In nucleotides, the CDR3 is TGTGCCAGCAGCCTAGTGCAGGGGGCAAGTGGCTACACCTTC. It codes for CASSLVQGASGYTF.

The J gene is TRBJ1-3, the V gene TRBV6-5; D gene uncertain. V lost 7 bases to trimming and J lost 0 bases, with 13 bases between them. The V gene's germline CDR1 is MNHEY and CDR2 SVGAGI. The CDR3 totals 15 residues. CDR3 residues: CASMLRIDSGNTIYF. The CDR3 DNA is TGTGCCAGCATGCTGAGGATCGACTCTGGAAACACCATATATTTT.

The gene calls are TRBV6-1 and TRBJ1-2, with D unresolved. The CDR3 has 13 amino acids. V was clipped by 8 bases and J by 3 bases, with 13 bases between them. Germline V gives CDR1 MNHNS, CDR2 SASEGT. The CDR3 sequence: CASGVGRHYGYTF. The CDR3 DNA sequence: TGTGCCAGCGGGGTAGGACGGCACTATGGCTACACCTTC.

This rearrangement joins TRBV9 to TRBJ1-2, with a weak D call TRBD1 (6 bases). The germline CDR1 and CDR2 sequences are SGDLS and YYNGEE. There are 14 residues in the CDR3. Trimming shortened V by 3 bases and J by 8 bases, and 17 bases separated the two germline ends. CDR3 protein: CASSEYRDNGGYTF. The DNA for the CDR3 is TGTGCCAGCAGCGAGTACCGGGACAACGGCGGCTACACCTTC.

With regard to this clone: The identical CDR3 is also encoded by other nucleotide sequences in the sample. V and J are TRBV5-1 and TRBJ1-1; TRBD1 aligns across 9 bases. Losses at the gene ends were 3 bases for V and 5 bases for J; bases not matched to a gene: 5. Germline V gene sequence: CDR1 SGHRS, CDR2 YFSETQ. CDR3 length: 14 amino acids. The CDR3 is CASSSLTGGTEAFF. The CDR3 DNA follows: TGCGCCAGCAGCTCACTGACAGGGGGTACTGAAGCTTTCTTT. Full variable domain (missing parts from reference TRBV5-1 and TRBJ1-1): KAGVTQTPRYLIKTRGQQVTLSCSPISGHRSVSWYQQTPGQGLQFLFEYFSETQRNKGNFPGRFSGRQFSNSRSEMNVSTLELGDSALYLCASSSLTGGTEAFFGQGTRLTVV.

The genes are TRBV9 and TRBJ1-4, with D perhaps matching TRBD1 (5 bases). Germline assignment: CDR1 SGDLS and CDR2 YYNGEE. The CDR3 extends over 17 amino acids. V lost 4 bases and J 0 bases, leaving 16 bases between the germline ends. The chain's CDR3 is CASSPFGGRTTNEKLFF. The CDR3 DNA reads TGTGCCAGCAGCCCCTTTGGGGGAAGGACAACTAATGAAAAACTGTTTTTT.

This clone was counted a few times. The rearrangement uses TRBV4-1 and TRBJ1-4; no reliable D call. This CDR3 contains 15 residues. Germline V gives CDR1 MGHRA, CDR2 YSYEKL. With 1 base removed from V and 8 bases from J, the gap between germline ends came to 14 bases. In nucleotides, the CDR3 is TGCGCCAGCAGCCAAGTAGGTCTGATGGGGGAAAAACTGTTTTTT. Encoded protein: CASSQVGLMGEKLFF.

This chain links TRBV9 with TRBJ2-7; TRBD2 matches at 8 bases. This CDR3 has 16 amino acids. The trim removed 4 bases at V and 2 bases at J, leaving 11 bases unmatched. In germline, CDR1 is SGDLS, CDR2 YYNGEE. CDR3 DNA: TGTGCCAGCAGCCCTATAGCGGGAAGGAGTGCCTACGAGCAGTACTTC. Translating gives CASSPIAGRSAYEQYF. Filled out from reference TRBV9 and TRBJ2-7, the complete variable domain reads DSGVTQTPKHLITATGQRVTLRCSPRSGDLSVYWYQQSLDQGLQFLIQYYNGEERAKGNILERFSAQQFPDLHSELNLSSLELGDSALYFCASSPIAGRSAYEQYFGPGTRLTVT.

The V call is TRBV5-6, the J call TRBJ2-4; D not resolved. V dropped 1 base and J dropped 0 bases, with 11 bases sitting between them. Germline CDR1 reads SGHDT; CDR2 reads YYEEEE. The CDR3 is 16 amino acids. CDR3 residues: CASSLWVELAKNIQYF. CDR3 DNA sequence: TGTGCCAGCAGCTTGTGGGTGGAGCTAGCCAAAAACATTCAGTACTTC.

This rearrangement joins TRBV29-1 to TRBJ2-1, with D tentatively TRBD1 (6 bases). The CDR3 length is 13 residues. V lost 6 bases to trimming and J lost 0 bases, with 9 bases between them. Per germline, CDR1 SQVTM and CDR2 ANQGSEA. The CDR3 protein is CSVLQGSYNEQFF. The CDR3, as DNA: TGCAGCGTATTACAGGGCTCCTACAATGAGCAGTTCTTC.

The chain joins TRBV27 to TRBJ1-1; the match to TRBD1 covers 11 bases. Trimming at V came to 2 bases and at J to 8 bases, leaving 4 bases not matched to a gene. This CDR3 is built from 14 residues. CDR1 MNHEY and CDR2 SMNVEV come from the germline V gene (reference sequence). In DNA, the CDR3 is TGTGCCAGCAGTTTACCAGGACAGGGGGCCGAAGCTTTCTTT. It codes for CASSLPGQGAEAFF.

Comments on this clone: This CDR3 fails to terminate in the conserved phenylalanine or tryptophan, so it likely reflects a read error. The DNA is omitted, as the CDR3 cannot be located on it reliably, and the CDR3 follows TCRdb's listing. V usage is TRBV28 and J usage is TRBJ2-6; the table's D gene call, TRBD2, was not cross checked with the DNA. In germline, CDR1 is MDHEN, CDR2 SYDVKM. From its first to its last residue, the CDR3 has 11 amino acids. This CDR3 reads CASSSPRRTFE.

The chain combines TRBV19 with TRBJ2-5; D is undetermined. The CDR3 sequence is 12 residues long. Germline V gene lookup returns CDR1 LNHDA and CDR2 SQIVND (reference sequence). CDR3 bases: TGTGCGTCCTCGGCTAGTCGTGAGACCCAGTACTTC. The encoded protein is CASSASRETQYF. Full variable domain (remainder filled in from reference TRBV19 and TRBJ2-5): DGGITQSPKYLFRKEGQNVTLSCEQNLNHDAMYWYRQDPGQGLRLIYYSQIVNDFQKGDIAEGYSVSREKKESFPLTVTSAQKNPTAFYLCASSASRETQYFGPGTRLLVL.